This is a list of T cell receptor beta chains from one sample in a study of blood T cell repertoires in COVID-19. The protocol was immunoSEQ multiplex PCR, while the TCRdb copy is restricted to in-frame clones and leaves out a portion. The sample carries under 550,000 clones, about 90% recorded once. Sequenced input: peripheral blood. Source of these receptors: a man between 18 and 29 years old with COVID-19, enrolled during active disease. Each CDR3 is given with its conserved first and last residue. D genes are given only for firm matches. Rows may omit the clone size; those that give it use once, few, many or a size class.

V	size	D	J	CDR3	DNA
TRBV19	NA	TRBD1	TRBJ2-3	CASAGQVTRTDTQYF	TGTGCCAGTGCGGGACAGGTGACCCGCACAGATACGCAGTATTTT
TRBV20-1	NA	NA	TRBJ1-5	CSASGGRVSNQPQHF	TGCAGTGCTAGTGGTGGGAGGGTCAGCAATCAGCCCCAGCATTTT
TRBV5-1	NA	NA	TRBJ1-6	CASRQDGSYNSPLHF	TGCGCCAGCAGACAGGACGGGTCCTATAATTCACCCCTCCACTTT
TRBV6-5	once	TRBD2	TRBJ2-5	CASSSAAGDQETQYF	TGTGCCAGCAGTTCGGCAGCGGGGGACCAAGAGACCCAGTACTTC
TRBV6-5	once	NA	TRBJ1-2	CASSYTIQGSAYGYTF	TGTGCCAGCAGTTATACGATTCAGGGGAGTGCCTATGGCTACACCTTC
TRBV7-3	NA	TRBD2	TRBJ2-3	CASSSSGRDTDTQYF	TGTGCCAGCAGCTCGAGCGGGAGGGACACAGATACGCAGTATTTT
TRBV4-2	NA	NA	TRBJ2-3	CASEDEGLGTDTQYF	TGTGCCAGCGAGGATGAGGGACTCGGCACAGATACGCAGTATTTT
TRBV12-3/TRBV12-4	NA	NA	TRBJ1-1	CASSPSLNTEAFF	TGTGCCAGCAGTCCTTCCTTGAACACTGAAGCTTTCTTT
TRBV7-9	once	NA	TRBJ2-4	CASSLGGSKNIQYF	TGTGCCAGCAGCTTAGGAGGCAGCAAAAACATTCAGTACTTC
TRBV9	NA	TRBD2	TRBJ2-2	CASGGLAAGELFF	TGTGCCAGCGGAGGGCTAGCGGCCGGGGAGCTGTTTTTT
TRBV5-6	NA	TRBD1	TRBJ1-1	CASSPGTGSSEAFF	TGTGCCAGCAGCCCCGGGACAGGGTCGAGTGAAGCTTTCTTT
TRBV15	NA	NA	TRBJ2-7	CATSRDRGGAWSYEQYF	TGTGCCACCAGCAGAGATCGAGGCGGGGCTTGGTCCTACGAGCAGTACTTC
TRBV5-1	NA	TRBD1	TRBJ2-3	CASSNGQGGPDTQYF	TGCGCCAGCAGCAACGGACAGGGTGGCCCAGATACGCAGTATTTT
TRBV5-1	NA	NA	TRBJ2-2	CASSSIYTGELFF	TGCGCCAGCAGCTCTATTTACACCGGGGAGCTGTTTTTT
TRBV6-5	NA	NA	TRBJ1-2	CASSFNRESRGYTF	TGTGCCAGCAGTTTTAACAGGGAAAGTAGGGGCTACACCTTC
TRBV6-5	NA	NA	TRBJ2-2	CASRQNTGELFF	TGTGCCAGCAGACAGAACACCGGGGAGCTGTTTTTT
TRBV7-3	once	NA	TRBJ1-6	CASSLAGAPSPLHF	TGTGCCAGCAGCTTGGCAGGCGCGCCGTCACCCCTCCACTTT
TRBV27	NA	TRBD2	TRBJ2-7	CASSPLAGELNEQYF	TGTGCCAGCAGTCCCCTAGCGGGAGAGCTTAACGAGCAGTACTTC
TRBV9	NA	TRBD1	TRBJ2-7	CASSAGTGNYEQYF	TGTGCCAGCAGCGCCGGGACAGGTAACTACGAGCAGTACTTC
TRBV27	NA	NA	TRBJ1-2	CASSLRVNYGYTF	TGTGCCAGCAGTTTACGCGTTAACTATGGCTACACCTTC
TRBV7-9	NA	NA	TRBJ2-2	CASSFPGSTGELFF	TGTGCCAGCAGCTTCCCCGGGAGCACCGGGGAGCTGTTTTTT
TRBV7-9	NA	NA	TRBJ2-7	CASSLALFGGDEQYF	TGTGCCAGCAGCTTAGCGCTTTTTGGCGGGGACGAGCAGTACTTC
TRBV3-1/TRBV3-2	NA	NA	TRBJ2-3	CASSQEMARDTQYF	TGTGCCAGCAGCCAAGAGATGGCTAGAGATACGCAGTATTTT
TRBV4-1	NA	NA	TRBJ2-1	CASSQDREQFF	TGCGCCAGCAGCCAAGACCGTGAGCAGTTCTTC
TRBV27	NA	NA	TRBJ1-1	CASSTLGRLSTEAFF	TGTGCCAGCAGTACCCTGGGGAGGCTTAGCACTGAAGCTTTCTTT
TRBV5-1	many	NA	TRBJ2-1	CASSVRLDQQFF	TGCGCCAGCAGCGTACGACTAGACCAGCAGTTCTTC
TRBV3-1/TRBV3-2	NA	NA	TRBJ1-6	CASSDSQGIHSPLHF	TGTGCCAGCAGCGATTCCCAGGGTATTCACTCACCCCTCCACTTT
TRBV5-5	NA	NA	TRBJ1-5	CASSLDPHRNQPQHF	TGTGCCAGCAGCTTGGATCCCCATCGCAATCAGCCCCAGCATTTT
TRBV6-5	once	TRBD1	TRBJ2-6	CAIDRGLTGANVLTF	TGTGCCATAGACAGGGGGTTAACTGGGGCCAACGTCCTGACTTTC
TRBV20-1	NA	NA	TRBJ2-2	CSASVGFTGELFF	TGCAGTGCTAGTGTCGGGTTTACCGGGGAGCTGTTTTTT
TRBV21-1	NA	NA	TRBJ2-1	CASSKHGLASAVQFF	TGTGCCAGCAGCAAACATGGACTAGCGAGCGCCGTTCAGTTCTTC
TRBV5-1	once	TRBD1	TRBJ1-1	CASSIQGGDTEAFF	TGCGCCAGCAGCATTCAGGGGGGAGACACTGAAGCTTTCTTT
TRBV24-1	NA	NA	TRBJ2-3	CATSDPQGGTDTQYF	TGTGCCACCAGTGATCCACAGGGAGGCACAGATACGCAGTATTTT
TRBV6-6	NA	NA	TRBJ1-5	CATQTPYSNQPQHF	TGTGCCACCCAGACACCCTATAGCAATCAGCCCCAGCATTTT
TRBV12-3/TRBV12-4	NA	NA	TRBJ2-5	CASRGYETQYF	TGTGCCTCGCGGGGATATGAGACCCAGTACTTC
TRBV2	NA	NA	TRBJ1-1	CASRGLTGFTEAFF	TGTGCCAGCAGGGGGTTAACAGGGTTCACTGAAGCTTTCTTT
TRBV9	NA	TRBD1	TRBJ1-2	CASSREPGRGDGYTF	TGTGCCAGCAGCCGAGAGCCCGGCAGGGGGGATGGCTACACCTTC
TRBV18	NA	NA	TRBJ1-2	CASSPPTGYGYTF	TGTGCCAGCTCACCACCTACAGGGTATGGCTACACCTTC
TRBV9	few	NA	TRBJ2-2	CASSVARGNTGELFF	TGTGCCAGCAGCGTAGCTCGGGGTAACACCGGGGAGCTGTTTTTT
TRBV24-1	NA	NA	TRBJ1-5	CATFSPGDTLASQPQHF	TGTGCCACCTTCTCCCCTGGGGACACATTAGCAAGTCAGCCCCAGCATTTT
TRBV15	NA	NA	TRBJ2-4	CATSRDPTNSLQYF	TGTGCCACCAGCAGAGATCCCACCAACAGTCTTCAGTACTTC
TRBV25-1	once	NA	TRBJ1-2	CASSRQANYGYTF	TGTGCCAGCAGCAGACAAGCTAACTATGGCTACACCTTC
TRBV5-1	NA	TRBD1	TRBJ1-6	CASSLDRVQNSPLHF	TGCGCCAGCAGTTTAGACAGGGTGCAGAATTCACCCCTCCACTTT
TRBV14	NA	NA	TRBJ2-1	CASSLGGRQFF	TGTGCCAGCAGCCTGGGAGGAAGGCAGTTCTTC
TRBV3-1/TRBV3-2	NA	TRBD1	TRBJ1-5	CASSLTGELNQPQHF	TGTGCCAGCAGCCTCACAGGGGAGCTAAATCAGCCCCAGCATTTT
TRBV27	NA	TRBD2	TRBJ2-3	CASSFSGSTDTQYF	TGTGCCAGCAGTTTTAGCGGGAGCACAGATACGCAGTATTTT
TRBV5-5	NA	TRBD1	TRBJ1-2	CASSLIGQGPYGYTF	TGTGCCAGCAGCTTAATCGGACAGGGTCCCTATGGCTACACCTTC